What follows are 18 T cell receptor beta chains derived from one specimen sequenced in a study of T cell repertoires in cytomegalovirus infection (dated 2019 in TCRdb). The instrument was an Illumina HiSeq 1500. TCRdb redid the processing of the public reads, applying fastp at Q25 and MiXCR, and retained in-frame beta chains. Rows matching on CDR3 protein sequence are summarized as one entry with the most common DNA and genes. The sample table shows roughly 500,000 distinct CDR3 sequences, and approximately 15% are seen once. The ten largest account for roughly a quarter of the sample. Input material: CD8+ T cells from PBMCs. These receptor sequences come from a human donor in good health (CMV status not recorded). Some clones in this sample may be carry-over from other donors' samples.

V is TRBV28 and J is TRBJ1-6; TRBD1 might be the D (6 bases). Trimming took 3 bases from V and 18 from J, leaving 18 bases between them. Germline V CDR1 and CDR2: MDHEN, SYDVKM. The CDR3 contains 13 residues. CDR3 amino acids: CASSFPEGGGSHF. CDR3 sequence (DNA): TGTGCCAGCAGTTTTCCCGAAGGGGGTGGCTCCCACTTT. Based on the CDR3 plus reference TRBV28 and TRBJ1-6, the full variable domain is DVKVTQSSRYLVKRTGEKVFLECVQDMDHENMFWYRQDPGLGLRLIYFSYDVKMKEKGDIPEGYSVSREKKERFSLILESASTNQTSMYLCASSFPEGGGSHFGNGTRLTVT.

V usage is TRBV29-1 and J usage is TRBJ2-2, with a possible D match to TRBD1 (7 bases). The CDR3 contains 16 residues. Looked up from germline, CDR1 is SQVTM and CDR2 is ANQGSEA. V was pared by 1 base and J by 0 bases, with 12 bases between. The CDR3 DNA reads TGCAGCGTTGAAGGGAGGGGGACAGCGAACACCGGGGAGCTGTTTTTT. Amino acid sequence: CSVEGRGTANTGELFF.

This clonotype has a handful of counts. This chain connects TRBV11-2 to TRBJ2-3; TRBD2 matches 9 bases. The CDR3 covers 15 residues. With V trimmed by 6 bases and J by 5 bases, 9 bases remained unmatched. CDR1 and CDR2 from the germline V gene are SGHAT and FQNNGV. The CDR3 spells CASRGGVTSGDTQYF. In nucleotides, the CDR3 is TGTGCCAGCAGGGGGGGGGTGACTAGCGGAGATACGCAGTATTTT.

The V call is TRBV9, the J call TRBJ2-7; TRBD1 aligns across 9 bases. With 4 bases clipped from V and 6 bases from J, the junction kept 8 bases outside the gene matches. The germline V gene encodes CDR1 SGDLS and CDR2 YYNGEE. This CDR3 has 14 residues. CDR3 amino acids: CASSPGNRGREQYF. The CDR3 DNA reads TGTGCCAGCAGCCCCGGGAACAGGGGGCGCGAGCAGTACTTC. Together with reference TRBV9 and TRBJ2-7, the CDR3 gives the full variable domain: DSGVTQTPKHLITATGQRVTLRCSPRSGDLSVYWYQQSLDQGLQFLIQYYNGEERAKGNILERFSAQQFPDLHSELNLSSLELGDSALYFCASSPGNRGREQYFGPGTRLTVT.

This clonotype was detected ten times or more. The chain links TRBV4-1 to TRBJ2-2; D not resolved. V lost 3 bases to trimming and J lost 5 bases, with 7 bases between them. CDR1 is MGHRA, CDR2 YSYEKL, per germline. The CDR3 is 13 residues long. Here the CDR3 DNA reads TGCGCCAGCAGCCAGCCCGGGACCGGGGAGCTGTTTTTT. It specifies CASSQPGTGELFF.

The rearrangement links TRBV4-1 to TRBJ2-5, with unresolved D. CDR1 and CDR2 (germline): MGHRA, YSYEKL. The V and J ends lost 0 bases and 4 bases respectively, with 12 bases between them. This CDR3 contains 15 residues. The CDR3 DNA reads as TGCGCCAGCAGCCAAGATTTGGGAAGGCGAGAGACCCAGTACTTC. It is translated as CASSQDLGRRETQYF.

The rearrangement joins TRBV15 to TRBJ2-1; 10 nucleotides agree with TRBD1. Germline values: CDR1 LNHNV, CDR2 YYDKDF (reference sequence). The length of the CDR3 is 15 residues. V shed 4 bases, J shed 3 bases, and the junction held 3 bases outside the gene matches. The CDR3 nucleotides are TGTGCCACCAGCATGGACAGGGGGATCTACAATGAGCAGTTCTTC. This translates into CATSMDRGIYNEQFF.

This clonotype was seen many times. The V and J genes are TRBV3-1 and TRBJ2-3; 7 bases match TRBD1. CDR3 size: 17 residues. V lost 1 base to trimming and J lost 2 bases; unmatched junction nucleotides: 9. Germline CDR1 reads LGHDT; CDR2 reads YNNKEL (reference sequence). The CDR3 spells CASSQGKGAGYTDTQYF. The CDR3 region has the DNA TGTGCCAGCAGCCAAGGGAAGGGGGCAGGTTACACAGATACGCAGTATTTT.

The V call is TRBV11-2, the J call TRBJ2-5, with D unclear. The germline CDR1 and CDR2 sequences are SGHAT and FQNNGV. This CDR3 is built from 12 residues. Trimming removed 6 bases at V and 5 bases at J, with 10 bases between. Here the CDR3 reads CASSPFSETQYF. CDR3 in DNA: TGTGCCAGCAGTCCCTTTAGCGAGACCCAGTACTTC.

In this sample, this clonotype turned up many times. This chain links TRBV11-2 with TRBJ1-2; D unresolved. This CDR3 spans 15 amino acids. V gave up 1 base and J gave up 4 bases, with 13 bases separating them. The germline V gene has CDR1 SGHAT and CDR2 FQNNGV. CDR3 DNA: TGTGCCAGCAGCTTAGTCGAGGGTCTTGGCTATGGCTACACCTTC. Encoded protein: CASSLVEGLGYGYTF.

The table lists this clonotype with many counts. V usage is TRBV7-9 and J usage is TRBJ1-2, with unresolved D. Germline V lookup: CDR1 SEHNR, CDR2 FQNEAQ (reference sequence). Trimming stripped 0 bases from V and 8 bases from J, with 10 bases between. CDR3 size: 13 residues. The CDR3 loop reads CASSLAVGRGYTF. The CDR3 nucleotides read TGTGCCAGCAGCTTAGCGGTGGGCAGGGGCTACACCTTC.

This clonotype was seen a handful of times. CDR3 residues: CASSLGRSPEAFF. The CDR3 DNA is TGTGCCAGCAGCTTAGGGCGCAGTCCTGAAGCTTTCTTT. The chain combines TRBV5-6 with TRBJ1-1, with D uncertain. Trimming took off 2 bases at V and 6 bases at J, with 11 bases between the two ends. The CDR3 loop spans 13 amino acids. Germline V lookup: CDR1 SGHDT, CDR2 YYEEEE. Full variable domain (rest looked up from reference TRBV5-6 and TRBJ1-1): DAGVTQSPTHLIKTRGQQVTLRCSPKSGHDTVSWYQQALGQGPQFIFQYYEEEERQRGNFPDRFSGHQFPNYSSELNVNALLLGDSALYLCASSLGRSPEAFFGQGTRLTVV.

V and J are TRBV9 and TRBJ2-5; the D is unclear. Germline lookup yields CDR1 SGDLS and CDR2 YYNGEE. The CDR3 length is 13 residues. Trimming removed 6 bases from V and 4 bases from J, with 13 bases in between. This CDR3 is CASTPSTGETQYF. The CDR3 nucleotides read TGTGCCAGCACCCCGTCCACGGGAGAGACCCAGTACTTC.

The CDR3 protein is CSARDIVGGRGKTQYF. The CDR3 nucleotides are TGCAGTGCTAGAGATATTGTCGGGGGTAGGGGCAAGACCCAGTACTTC. The gene calls are TRBV20-1 and TRBJ2-5; possible D gene TRBD2, 6 bases. CDR3 size: 16 residues. Between the trimmed V and J ends, which lost 0 bases and 6 bases, there was a span of 20 bases. Germline V CDR1 and CDR2: DFQATT, SNEGSKA (reference sequence).

This clonotype was seen many times. This rearrangement joins TRBV12-3 or TRBV12-4 to TRBJ1-6, with 8 nucleotides matching TRBD1. Trimming removed 6 bases from V and 4 bases from J; junction bases left unmatched: 5. This CDR3 contains 15 residues. In nucleotides, the CDR3 is TGTGCCAGCAGAGAGGGACAGGCGTATAATTCACCCCTCCACTTT. Encoded protein: CASREGQAYNSPLHF.

This clonotype was seen at least ten times. The V gene is TRBV7-6, the J gene TRBJ1-1; 7 bases align to TRBD1. Unmatched junction bases numbered 5, after V lost 6 bases and J lost 4 bases. CDR3 size: 13 residues. Per the germline V gene, CDR1 is SGHVS and CDR2 is FNYEAQ. CDR3 protein: CASSTGDFTEAFF. The CDR3, as DNA: TGTGCCAGCAGTACAGGGGACTTCACTGAAGCTTTCTTT.

This clonotype was counted ten times or more. The chain is built from TRBV6-2 or TRBV6-3 and TRBJ2-7, with 7 bases matching TRBD2. V was clipped by 6 bases and J by 2 bases; unmatched bases: 13. Per germline, CDR1 MNHEY and CDR2 SVGEGT. There are 16 residues in the CDR3. The CDR3 is CASRPPWRETAYEQYF. DNA of the CDR3: TGTGCCAGCAGACCCCCTTGGCGGGAGACTGCCTACGAGCAGTACTTC.

This clonotype was observed at least ten times. The V and J genes are TRBV12-3 or TRBV12-4 and TRBJ2-1; no firm D call. The CDR3 length is 14 residues. The V end was cut by 6 bases, the J end by 3 bases, with 12 bases between. The CDR3, as DNA: TGTGCCAGCAGCCAGAAAGCCAACTACAATGAGCAGTTCTTC. It codes for CASSQKANYNEQFF.